This TCR beta chain came from a study of response to subunit inactivated influenza vaccine. TCRdb used MiXCR to reprocess the RT-PCR reads, holding one entry per CDR3 protein. The table has 180,000 or so distinct CDR3 sequences, roughly 12% seen once; the top ten hold approximately 32%. The CDR3 has 13 amino acids. The germline V gene has CDR1 DFQATT and CDR2 SNEGSKA (reference sequence). Trimming took 6 bases from V and 0 from J, leaving 12 bases between them. In its sample, this clonotype was seen many times. The same data also contributed to another study, on T cells expressing NK-cell markers. In that study: UMI-tagged 5'RACE template switching yielded the TCR beta cDNA. Seven sequenced donors out of eight were HCMV-seropositive, one seronegative.

This TCR was recovered from a man in his fifties or sixties who received an inactivated influenza vaccine. This material consisted of CD8+ T cells sorted from PBMCs, taken roughly 13 days after vaccination. The chain joins TRBV20-1 to TRBJ2-7; weak D call: TRBD1 (6 bases). The CDR3 nucleotides are TGCAGTGCAAGGACAGTGAGCTCCTACGAGCAGTACTTC. Translating gives CSARTVSSYEQYF.